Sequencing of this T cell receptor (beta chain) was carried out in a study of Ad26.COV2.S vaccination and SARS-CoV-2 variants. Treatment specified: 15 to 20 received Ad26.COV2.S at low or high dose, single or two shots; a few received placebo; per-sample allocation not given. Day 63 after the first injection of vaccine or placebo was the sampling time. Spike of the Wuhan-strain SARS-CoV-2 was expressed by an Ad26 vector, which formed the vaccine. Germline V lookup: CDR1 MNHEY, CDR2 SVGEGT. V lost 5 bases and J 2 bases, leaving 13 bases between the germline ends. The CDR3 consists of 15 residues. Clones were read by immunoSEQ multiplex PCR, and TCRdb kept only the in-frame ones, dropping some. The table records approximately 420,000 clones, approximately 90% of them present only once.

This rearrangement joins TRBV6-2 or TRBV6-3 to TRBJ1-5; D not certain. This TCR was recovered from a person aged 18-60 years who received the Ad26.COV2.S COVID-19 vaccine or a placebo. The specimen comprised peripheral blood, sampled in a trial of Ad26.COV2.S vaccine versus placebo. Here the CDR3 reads CASSMTPLGNQPQHF. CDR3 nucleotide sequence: TGTGCCAGCAGTATGACACCACTCGGCAATCAGCCCCAGCATTTT.